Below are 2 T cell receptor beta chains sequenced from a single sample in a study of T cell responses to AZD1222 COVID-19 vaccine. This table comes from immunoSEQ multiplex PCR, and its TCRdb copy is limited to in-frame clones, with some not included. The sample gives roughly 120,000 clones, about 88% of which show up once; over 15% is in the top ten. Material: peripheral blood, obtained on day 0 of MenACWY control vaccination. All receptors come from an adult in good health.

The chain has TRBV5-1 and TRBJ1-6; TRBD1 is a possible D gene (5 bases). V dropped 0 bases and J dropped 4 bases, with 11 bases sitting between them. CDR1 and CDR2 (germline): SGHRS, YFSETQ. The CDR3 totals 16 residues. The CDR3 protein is CASSLESGRYNSPLHF. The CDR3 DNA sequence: TGCGCCAGCAGCTTGGAGTCAGGGAGGTATAATTCACCCCTCCACTTT.

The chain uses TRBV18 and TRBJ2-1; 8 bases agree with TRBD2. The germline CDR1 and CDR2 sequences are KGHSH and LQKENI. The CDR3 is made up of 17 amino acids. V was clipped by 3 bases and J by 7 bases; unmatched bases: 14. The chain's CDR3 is CASSPRPGGARGNEQFF. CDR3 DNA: TGTGCCAGCTCACCTAGACCGGGAGGGGCTAGGGGGAATGAGCAGTTCTTC.